This is a list of T cell receptor beta chains from one sample in a study of CD8 T cells in ankylosing spondylitis. TCRdb called the 5' RACE reads again in MiXCR, with one record for every CDR3 protein. The sample consists of about 840,000 distinct CDR3 sequences, about an eighth of them appearing once. Material for sequencing was blood, either unsorted or a sorted T cell fraction (not recorded which). The origin of the receptors is a male donor with ankylosing spondylitis. CDR3s include the opening cysteine and the closing phenylalanine or tryptophan. D genes are given only for firm matches. Part of the rows lack a size; the others show once, few, many or a class for expanded clones.

abundance	v_gene	j_gene	d_gene	CDR3nt	CDR3aa
few	TRBV5-1	TRBJ2-5	NA	TGCGCCAGCAGCTTGGCGGGACGGACACAAGAGACCCAGTACTTC	CASSLAGRTQETQYF
few	TRBV18	TRBJ1-4	NA	TGTGCCAGCTCACTCCGGGTCGCAACTAATGAAAAACTGTTTTTT	CASSLRVATNEKLFF
NA	TRBV20-1	TRBJ2-7	TRBD1	TGCAGTGCTTCCCATGGGACAGGGACCTACGAGCAGTACTTC	CSASHGTGTYEQYF
many	TRBV15	TRBJ2-5	NA	TGTGCCACCAGCGGGAGGCAAGAGACCCAGTACTTC	CATSGRQETQYF
few	TRBV29-1	TRBJ2-3	TRBD2	TGCAGCCTGGGAGGGGTTATCACAGATACGCAGTATTTT	CSLGGVITDTQYF
few	TRBV5-8	TRBJ2-1	TRBD2	TGTGCCAGCAGCTGGACTAGCGGGGAGGGGGATGAGCAGTTCTTC	CASSWTSGEGDEQFF
few	TRBV5-1	TRBJ1-1	NA	TGCGCCAGCAGCTTGAAATATGACTCAGGGTCTACTGAAGCTTTCTTT	CASSLKYDSGSTEAFF
NA	TRBV27	TRBJ2-3	TRBD1	TGTGCCAGCAGTTTATTCGGCGGACAGGGGACCACAGATACGCAGTATTTT	CASSLFGGQGTTDTQYF
NA	TRBV6-5	TRBJ1-5	NA	TGTGCCAGCAGTTACAGAATGGGGCAGGGCCCTTCTCAGCCCCAGCATTTT	CASSYRMGQGPSQPQHF
many	TRBV7-2	TRBJ2-1	TRBD2	TGTGCCAGCAGCTTACTAGCGGGGAACTACAATGAGCAGTTCTTC	CASSLLAGNYNEQFF
NA	TRBV11-2	TRBJ2-4	TRBD1	TGTGCCAGCAGCGAAGCAGGGGGCGCCTTCGCTAAAGCCAAAAACATTCAGTACTTC	CASSEAGGAFAKAKNIQYF
many	TRBV7-2	TRBJ2-3	NA	TGTGCCAGCAGCTTAGGACTAAACGCAGATACGCAGTATTTT	CASSLGLNADTQYF
NA	TRBV6-2/TRBV6-3	TRBJ2-2	TRBD1	TGTGCCAGCAGTCGACAGGGGATCGGGGAGCTGTTTTTT	CASSRQGIGELFF
NA	TRBV20-1	TRBJ1-1	NA	TGCAGTGCCTTGAGGCCTGAAGCTTTCTTT	CSALRPEAFF
NA	TRBV7-6	TRBJ2-1	TRBD2	TGTGCCAGCAGCTTAGTGCTAGCGGGAGCTCATGAGCAGTTCTTC	CASSLVLAGAHEQFF
NA	TRBV15	TRBJ2-5	NA	TGTGCCACCAGCAGAGGCGACAAAAACCAAGAGACCCAGTACTTC	CATSRGDKNQETQYF
few	TRBV18	TRBJ1-1	NA	TGTGCCAGCTCTTTACAGGCTATGAACACTGAAGCTTTCTTT	CASSLQAMNTEAFF
NA	TRBV6-5	TRBJ2-2	NA	TGTGCCAGCAGTTACTCGAGCGTCGAATACACCGGGGAGCTGTTTTTT	CASSYSSVEYTGELFF
many	TRBV7-2	TRBJ1-2	NA	TGTGCCAGCAGCTTAGAGAACAGAGCCCTTGGCTACACCTTC	CASSLENRALGYTF
NA	TRBV18	TRBJ2-4	NA	TGTGCCAGCTCACCACCGGCTCTATCCAAAAACATTCAGTACTTC	CASSPPALSKNIQYF
few	TRBV6-2/TRBV6-3	TRBJ1-1	NA	TGTGCCAGCTTCGGAGGGGTGAACACTGAAGCTTTCTTT	CASFGGVNTEAFF
few	TRBV15	TRBJ1-2	NA	TGTGCCACCAGCAGAGAGGTTGATTCTTATGGCTACACCTTC	CATSREVDSYGYTF
NA	TRBV7-9	TRBJ2-7	NA	TGTGCCAGCAGCTCATACACTAGACTGGGCGAGCAGTACTTC	CASSSYTRLGEQYF
few	TRBV6-1	TRBJ2-1	NA	TGTGCCAGCAGTGAGGTAATTAGAAGCAATGAGCAGTTCTTC	CASSEVIRSNEQFF
NA	TRBV6-4	TRBJ2-1	TRBD1	TGTGCCAGCAGTGACCGGGACAGGGGATTATCGAGTGAGCAGTTCTTC	CASSDRDRGLSSEQFF
NA	TRBV10-3	TRBJ1-3	NA	TGTGCCATCAGTGCTGGAAACACCATATATTTT	CAISAGNTIYF